The present entry profiles one T cell receptor beta chain with its context. This sample is drawn from a study of blood T cells in healthy people across ages. Investigators took about 9.1 milliliters of peripheral blood from every donor. Extractions gave at least 5 micrograms of total RNA per sample. Next came a second PCR, run for roughly 6 to 11 cycles, which used a sample-barcoded 5' primer along with a J-beta primer mix. TCRdb ran MiXCR on the 5' RACE reads and lists one entry per CDR3 protein. The table includes approximately 730,000 distinct CDR3 sequences, about 40% detected once. The sample taken for sequencing was blood. This clonotype was sampled from a woman between 55 and 75 years old in good health.

CDR3 coding DNA: TGTGCCAGCAGCGGGGGCGGGTACGGACCGACCTACGAGCAGTACTTC. It specifies CASSGGGYGPTYEQYF. The chain couples TRBV6-5 to TRBJ2-7; D assignment may be TRBD1 or TRBD2 (6 bases each). Trimming shortened V by 6 bases and J by 2 bases, and 20 bases separated the two germline ends. The CDR3 runs 16 residues. Germline V lookup: CDR1 MNHEY, CDR2 SVGAGI.